This entry lists 30 T cell receptor beta chains sequenced from one sample in a study of ipilimumab plus nivolumab after autologous stem cell transplantation. This table comes from immunoSEQ multiplex PCR, and its TCRdb copy is limited to in-frame clones, with some not included. The sample has around 15,000 clones; almost 80% are singletons. Here the sequenced sample was PBMCs, taken in a trial of ipilimumab plus nivolumab as post-transplant consolidation. All receptors come from a male donor with diffuse large B-cell lymphoma.

The chain links TRBV6-1 to TRBJ2-5; D is unclear. This CDR3 has 14 residues. Germline values: CDR1 MNHNS, CDR2 SASEGT. V dropped 3 bases and J dropped 5 bases, with 13 bases sitting between them. Here the CDR3 DNA reads TGTGCCAGCAGTGAGTGGCGGAACGGCGAGACCCAGTACTTC. The encoded protein is CASSEWRNGETQYF.

The chain couples TRBV4-3 to TRBJ2-1; D remains unclear. The germline CDR1 and CDR2 sequences are LGHNA and YSLEER. V was cut by 3 bases and J by 7 bases, with 7 bases left in between. CDR3 length equals 12 residues. CDR3 region: CASSQFSNEQFF. For the CDR3, the DNA is TGCGCCAGCAGCCAGTTCAGTAATGAGCAGTTCTTC.

This chain links TRBV6-5 with TRBJ2-7, with TRBD1 matching 10 bases. V lost 4 bases and J lost 2; bases outside the gene matches: 2. There are 14 residues in the CDR3. Germline V gene sequence: CDR1 MNHEY, CDR2 SVGAGI. CDR3 DNA: TGTGCCAGCAGTTGGGGACAGGGGACCTACGAGCAGTACTTC. Translating gives CASSWGQGTYEQYF.

This clone has a handful of counts. V and J are TRBV30 and TRBJ2-5, with TRBD1 as a possible D gene (6 bases). CDR3 length: 13 amino acids. The germline gives CDR1 GTSNPN, CDR2 SVGIG (reference sequence). The V end lost 0 bases, the J end lost 8 bases, and 13 bases lay between the germline ends. The CDR3 reads CAWSVGGTYTQYF. The CDR3 DNA follows: TGTGCCTGGAGTGTAGGGGGAACGTATACCCAGTACTTC.

The chain employs TRBV7-2 and TRBJ2-1, with TRBD2 matching 10 bases. Trimming cost V 1 base and J 10 bases; bases outside gene matches: 10. The CDR3 totals 16 residues. Germline V gives CDR1 SGHTA, CDR2 FQGNSA. CDR3 sequence reads: CASSLVTSGALEEQFF. CDR3 in DNA: TGTGCCAGCAGCTTAGTTACTAGCGGGGCCTTAGAGGAGCAGTTCTTC.

This clone was detected only a few times. The chain recombines TRBV5-4 with TRBJ2-3; a possible D gene is TRBD2 (6 bases). Germline lookup yields CDR1 SGHNT and CDR2 YYREEE (reference sequence). There are 16 residues in the CDR3. The germline V and J ends were trimmed by 1 base and 1 base, with 13 bases remaining between them. The CDR3 sequence: CASSLRTGTRTDTQYF. DNA for the CDR3: TGTGCCAGCAGCTTGAGGACGGGGACTCGCACAGATACGCAGTATTTT. The full variable domain, with the rest looked up from reference TRBV5-4 and TRBJ2-3, is ETGVTQSPTHLIKTRGQQVTLRCSSQSGHNTVSWYQQALGQGPQFIFQYYREEENGRGNFPPRFSGLQFPNYSSELNVNALELDDSALYLCASSLRTGTRTDTQYFGPGTRLTVL.

This chain connects TRBV11-2 to TRBJ2-7; D assignment may be TRBD1 or TRBD2 (6 bases each). In germline, CDR1 is SGHAT, CDR2 FQNNGV. V lost 1 base and J 2 bases, leaving 12 bases between the germline ends. The CDR3 covers 15 residues. Written as DNA, the CDR3 is TGTGCCAGCAGCTTAGCTGATGGGGGGCCCTACGAGCAGTACTTC. It encodes CASSLADGGPYEQYF.

This chain connects TRBV13 to TRBJ2-7; D may be TRBD2 (6 bases). The CDR3 has 15 residues. Germline V lookup: CDR1 PRHDT, CDR2 FYEKMQ (reference sequence). V was cut by 4 bases and J by 3 bases, with 16 bases left in between. CDR3 sequence (DNA): TGTGCCAGCAGCTCCGGGACTGACTCCAACTACGAGCAGTACTTC. Its translation is CASSSGTDSNYEQYF.

The chain employs TRBV7-2 and TRBJ2-7; TRBD1 might be the D (5 bases). CDR1 is SGHTA, CDR2 FQGNSA, per germline. V was pared by 1 base and J by 1 base, with 11 bases between. The CDR3 consists of 15 residues. The CDR3 is CASSLESGSSYEQYF. CDR3 nucleotides: TGTGCCAGCAGCTTAGAGTCAGGGTCGTCCTACGAGCAGTACTTC.

The V call is TRBV5-1, the J call TRBJ1-1; 8 bases line up with TRBD1. Trimming removed 5 bases from V and 7 bases from J; junction bases left unmatched: 16. The CDR3 consists of 16 residues. Germline V gene lookup returns CDR1 SGHRS and CDR2 YFSETQ. This chain's CDR3 is CASSPGAGGDRSEAFF. DNA for the CDR3: TGCGCCAGCAGTCCCGGGGCAGGGGGCGATCGTAGTGAAGCTTTCTTT.

The chain has TRBV9 and TRBJ2-7; no clear D gene. The germline V and J ends were trimmed by 0 bases and 4 bases, with 14 bases remaining between them. The length of the CDR3 is 15 residues. The germline V gene encodes CDR1 SGDLS and CDR2 YYNGEE. In DNA, the CDR3 is TGTGCCAGCAGCGTAGGACCTGGGATCCAATACGAGCAGTACTTC. It codes for CASSVGPGIQYEQYF.

V and J are TRBV6-4 and TRBJ1-4, with D uncertain. Germline assignment: CDR1 MRHNA and CDR2 SNTAGT. Trimming pared 5 bases from V and 4 bases from J, leaving 8 bases between. The CDR3 is made up of 13 amino acids. CDR3 sequence (DNA): TGTGCCAGCAGTAGAACAGTTAATGAAAAACTGTTTTTT. It translates to CASSRTVNEKLFF.

V gene TRBV5-4 combines with J gene TRBJ1-6; TRBD1 might be the D (5 bases). Germline-derived CDR1 and CDR2 are SGHNT and YYREEE (reference sequence). The CDR3 loop spans 14 amino acids. V was cut by 3 bases and J by 6 bases, with 10 bases left in between. This CDR3 reads CASSSGRTNSPLHF. DNA for the CDR3: TGTGCCAGCAGCTCGGGACGGACTAATTCACCCCTCCACTTT.

The genes are TRBV4-1 and TRBJ1-2; TRBD1 is a possible D gene (5 bases). Trimming took off 1 base at V and 5 bases at J, with 8 bases between the two ends. This CDR3 is 13 amino acids long. CDR1 MGHRA and CDR2 YSYEKL come from the germline V gene. The CDR3 is CASSQVKGYGYTF. As DNA, the CDR3 is TGCGCCAGCAGCCAAGTTAAGGGGTATGGCTACACCTTC.

The V call is TRBV5-1, the J call TRBJ2-2; D gene uncertain. CDR1 and CDR2 (germline): SGHRS, YFSETQ. There are 15 residues in the CDR3. The V end lost 2 bases, the J end lost 3 bases, and 11 bases lay between the germline ends. CDR3 DNA sequence: TGCGCCAGCAGCTTCCGCGACACACACACCGGGGAGCTGTTTTTT. This gives the protein CASSFRDTHTGELFF.

This clone appeared a single time. The chain couples TRBV11-2 to TRBJ2-7; D possibly matches TRBD1 or TRBD2 (5 bases each). CDR1 and CDR2 (germline): SGHAT, FQNNGV. The V end was cut by 4 bases, the J end by 2 bases, with 15 bases between. The CDR3 runs to 15 residues. The CDR3 DNA follows: TGTGCCAGCAGCTCTTCAGGGACCCGGGCCTACGAGCAGTACTTC. This encodes CASSSSGTRAYEQYF.

The chain recombines TRBV4-1 with TRBJ2-7; TRBD1 agrees at 7 bases. There are 13 residues in the CDR3. Germline V gives CDR1 MGHRA, CDR2 YSYEKL. V lost 4 bases and J lost 3; bases outside the gene matches: 3. CDR3 DNA sequence: TGCGCCAGCAGCCTTGGGACAGACTACGAGCAGTACTTC. Translating it yields CASSLGTDYEQYF.

The chain joins TRBV15 to TRBJ1-2; the D gene is possibly TRBD1 (5 bases). Germline CDR1 and CDR2: LNHNV and YYDKDF (reference sequence). The CDR3 is made up of 13 amino acids. V dropped 0 bases and J dropped 7 bases, with 9 bases sitting between them. The CDR3 sequence: CATSRDLGGGYTF. The CDR3 DNA sequence: TGTGCCACCAGCAGAGACCTTGGGGGTGGCTACACCTTC. Drawing the rest from reference TRBV15 and TRBJ1-2, the complete variable domain is DAMVIQNPRYQVTQFGKPVTLSCSQTLNHNVMYWYQQKSSQAPKLLFHYYDKDFNNEADTPDNFQSRRPNTSFCFLDIRSPGLGDTAMYLCATSRDLGGGYTFGSGTRLTVV.

The chain couples TRBV5-1 to TRBJ1-5; 12 bases match TRBD1. The CDR3 contains 16 residues. The J segment lost 8 bases and the V segment lost 4 bases, leaving 10 bases of the junction unmatched. CDR1 is SGHRS, CDR2 YFSETQ, per germline. The CDR3 reads CASSRSGQGAGEPQHF. DNA of the CDR3: TGCGCCAGCAGCCGCTCGGGACAGGGGGCAGGGGAGCCCCAGCATTTT.

The J gene is TRBJ1-2, the V gene TRBV5-4; the match to TRBD1 covers 11 bases. With V trimmed by 3 bases and J by 7 bases, 11 bases remained unmatched. The CDR3 loop spans 16 amino acids. Germline assignment: CDR1 SGHNT and CDR2 YYREEE (reference sequence). The CDR3 DNA sequence: TGTGCCAGCAGCTCCTGGACAGGGGGCGAGTCAGGTGGCTACACCTTC. Translation: CASSSWTGGESGGYTF.

The chain has TRBV5-5 and TRBJ2-1, with TRBD1 matching 8 bases. Germline V gives CDR1 SGHKS, CDR2 YYEKEE (reference sequence). V trimming: 4 bases; J trimming: 5 bases; junction bases outside the gene matches: 11. This CDR3 comprises 16 residues. The CDR3 region has the DNA TGTGCCAGCAGCCCCGCCCCGGGACAGGTAAACAATGAGCAGTTCTTC. Translated: CASSPAPGQVNNEQFF.

This rearrangement joins TRBV11-3 to TRBJ2-2; 7 nucleotides align to TRBD1. J lost 0 bases, V lost 5 bases, and 3 bases had no gene match. The length of the CDR3 is 15 residues. The V gene's germline CDR1 is SGHNT and CDR2 YENEEA. The DNA of the CDR3 is TGTGCCAGCAGCGTCGGGACAGCGAACACCGGGGAGCTGTTTTTT. Protein product: CASSVGTANTGELFF.

This clone came up a few times. The V call is TRBV4-3, the J call TRBJ2-1, with 8 positions matching TRBD2. The V and J ends lost 4 bases and 5 bases, in that order; junction bases with no gene match: 7. This CDR3 spans 15 amino acids. The V gene's germline CDR1 is LGHNA and CDR2 YSLEER. The chain's CDR3 is CASSLSLAGHNEQFF. Here the CDR3 DNA reads TGCGCCAGCAGCCTTTCCCTAGCGGGTCACAATGAGCAGTTCTTC.

The CDR3, as DNA: TGTGCTAGTGGTTCTACCGCTACGGGTGGCTACACCTTC. This codes for CASGSTATGGYTF. V gene TRBV12-5 combines with J gene TRBJ1-2; no clear D. V was clipped by 4 bases and J by 7 bases, with 13 bases between them. Germline values: CDR1 LGHNT, CDR2 FRNRAP. The CDR3 spans 13 residues.

The gene calls are TRBV27 and TRBJ2-7; D is undetermined. CDR1 and CDR2 from the germline V gene are MNHEY and SMNVEV (reference sequence). The CDR3 runs to 9 residues. Trimming removed 8 bases at V and 5 bases at J, with 4 bases between. Here the CDR3 reads CASLHEQYF. Written as DNA, the CDR3 is TGTGCCAGCCTTCACGAGCAGTACTTC.

The J gene is TRBJ1-3, the V gene TRBV7-2; no reliable D call. The V gene's germline CDR1 is SGHTA and CDR2 FQGNSA. Trimming took off 6 bases at V and 8 bases at J, with 14 bases between the two ends. CDR3 length equals 13 residues. The CDR3 region has the DNA TGTGCCAGCAGTGCAGGCCAAGAGCACACCATATATTTT. Its protein is CASSAGQEHTIYF.

The chain carries TRBV28 and TRBJ1-2; 12 bases align to TRBD1. CDR1 is MDHEN and CDR2 is SYDVKM in the germline V gene. This CDR3 comprises 16 residues. The V segment lost 6 bases and the J segment 6 bases; nucleotides outside the gene matches: 11. The chain's CDR3 is CASSLSSGTGGNGYTF. The CDR3 DNA reads TGTGCCAGCAGCCTATCTTCCGGGACAGGGGGCAATGGCTACACCTTC.

The CDR3 reads CASSIQGYQPQHF. The CDR3 DNA reads as TGTGCCAGCAGTATACAGGGTTACCAGCCCCAGCATTTT. The chain combines TRBV7-2 with TRBJ1-5, with D possibly being TRBD1 (6 bases). V dropped 6 bases and J dropped 7 bases, with 13 bases sitting between them. The CDR3 runs to 13 residues. Germline assignment: CDR1 SGHTA and CDR2 FQGNSA.

The rearrangement joins TRBV6-1 to TRBJ2-7; D may be TRBD1 or TRBD2 (5 bases each). Germline V gene lookup returns CDR1 MNHNS and CDR2 SASEGT. CDR3 size: 14 residues. Trimming stripped 4 bases from V and 3 bases from J, with 13 bases between. The CDR3 is CASSVVGVRYEQYF. DNA of the CDR3: TGTGCCAGCAGTGTAGTGGGGGTTCGCTACGAGCAGTACTTC.

This chain uses TRBV9 with TRBJ2-5, with TRBD1 matching over 7 bases. V lost 3 bases, J lost 1 base, and 6 bases stayed unmatched. Germline V gene data show CDR1 as SGDLS and CDR2 as YYNGEE. The CDR3 runs 15 residues. CDR3 in amino acids: CASSATQGSQETQYF. The CDR3, as DNA: TGTGCCAGCAGCGCGACACAGGGGAGCCAAGAGACCCAGTACTTC.